This TCR beta chain appears in the sequencing data of a study of blood T cell repertoires in COVID-19. Study-level background: Samples taken during acute and convalescent COVID-19 were collected in the United States, Italy and Spain.

Assay: immunoSEQ multiplex PCR; the TCRdb copy retains only in-frame clones and omits some. The table includes roughly 100,000 clones, around 90% detected once. The germline V and J ends were trimmed by 3 bases and 8 bases, with 14 bases remaining between them. Germline V gives CDR1 SEHNR, CDR2 FQNEAQ (reference sequence). CDR3 length equals 14 residues. This rearrangement joins TRBV7-9 to TRBJ2-1; D unclear. The clonotype originates from a woman aged 45-59 years with COVID-19, enrolled during active disease. The specimen was peripheral blood. This CDR3 is CASSFETILDEQFF. The CDR3, as DNA: TGTGCCAGCAGCTTTGAGACAATATTAGATGAGCAGTTCTTC. The variable domain in full, completed from reference TRBV7-9 and TRBJ2-1, reads DTGVSQNPRHKITKRGQNVTFRCDPISEHNRLYWYRQTLGQGPEFLTYFQNEAQLEKSRLLSDRFSAERPKGSFSTLEIQRTEQGDSAMYLCASSFETILDEQFFGPGTRLTVL.